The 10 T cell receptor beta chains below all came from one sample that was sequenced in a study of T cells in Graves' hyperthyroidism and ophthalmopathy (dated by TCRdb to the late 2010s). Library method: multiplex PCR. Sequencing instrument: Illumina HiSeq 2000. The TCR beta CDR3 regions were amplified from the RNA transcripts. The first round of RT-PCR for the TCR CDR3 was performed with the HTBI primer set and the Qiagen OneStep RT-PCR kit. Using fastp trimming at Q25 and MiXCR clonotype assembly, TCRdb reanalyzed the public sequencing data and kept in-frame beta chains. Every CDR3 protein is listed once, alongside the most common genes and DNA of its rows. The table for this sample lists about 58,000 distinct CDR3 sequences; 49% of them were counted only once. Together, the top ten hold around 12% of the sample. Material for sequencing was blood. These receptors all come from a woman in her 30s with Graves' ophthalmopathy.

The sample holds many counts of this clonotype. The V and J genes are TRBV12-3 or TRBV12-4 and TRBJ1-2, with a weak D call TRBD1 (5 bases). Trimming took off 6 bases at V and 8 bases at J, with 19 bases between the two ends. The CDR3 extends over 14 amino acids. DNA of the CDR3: TGTGCCAGCAGGGGGCCCGGTGCCTATTCCGGCTACACCTTC. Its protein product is CASRGPGAYSGYTF.

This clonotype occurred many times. The CDR3: CSAVGGVEDYGYTF. CDR3 bases: TGCAGTGCTGTGGGAGGGGTTGAGGACTATGGCTACACCTTC. The chain recombines TRBV20-1 with TRBJ1-2; D might be TRBD1 (5 bases). Trimming took off 5 bases at V and 3 bases at J, with 16 bases between the two ends. The germline gives CDR1 DFQATT, CDR2 SNEGSKA (reference sequence). This CDR3 has 14 residues.

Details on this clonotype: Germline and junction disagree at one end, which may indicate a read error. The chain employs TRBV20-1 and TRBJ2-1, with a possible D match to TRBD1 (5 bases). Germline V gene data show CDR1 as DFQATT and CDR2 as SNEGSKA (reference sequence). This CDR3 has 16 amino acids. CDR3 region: CSARDHKTGPYDEQFF. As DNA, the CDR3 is TGCAGTGCTAGAGATCACAAAACAGGCCCCTACGATGAGCAGTTCTTC.

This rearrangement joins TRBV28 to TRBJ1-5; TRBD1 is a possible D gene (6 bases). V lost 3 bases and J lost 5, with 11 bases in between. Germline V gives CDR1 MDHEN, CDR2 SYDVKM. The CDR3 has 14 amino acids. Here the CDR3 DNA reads TGTGCCAGCAGTTTTTACAGGGAGGATCAGCCCCAGCATTTT. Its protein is CASSFYREDQPQHF.

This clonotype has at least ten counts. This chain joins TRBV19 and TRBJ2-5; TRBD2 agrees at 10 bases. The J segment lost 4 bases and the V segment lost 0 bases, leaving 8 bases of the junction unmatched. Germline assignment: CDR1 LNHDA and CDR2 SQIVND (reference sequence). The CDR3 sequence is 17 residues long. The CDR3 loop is CASSIDAPSGSRETQYF. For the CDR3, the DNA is TGTGCCAGTAGTATAGACGCTCCTAGCGGGAGCAGAGAGACCCAGTACTTC. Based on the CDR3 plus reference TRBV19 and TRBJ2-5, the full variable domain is DGGITQSPKYLFRKEGQNVTLSCEQNLNHDAMYWYRQDPGQGLRLIYYSQIVNDFQKGDIAEGYSVSREKKESFPLTVTSAQKNPTAFYLCASSIDAPSGSRETQYFGPGTRLLVL.

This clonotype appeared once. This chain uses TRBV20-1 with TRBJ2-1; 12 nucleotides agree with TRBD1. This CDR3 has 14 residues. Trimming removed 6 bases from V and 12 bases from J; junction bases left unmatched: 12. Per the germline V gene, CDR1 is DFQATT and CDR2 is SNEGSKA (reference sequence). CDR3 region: CSAELGQGADTQFF. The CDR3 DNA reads TGCAGTGCAGAATTGGGACAGGGGGCAGATACGCAGTTCTTC.

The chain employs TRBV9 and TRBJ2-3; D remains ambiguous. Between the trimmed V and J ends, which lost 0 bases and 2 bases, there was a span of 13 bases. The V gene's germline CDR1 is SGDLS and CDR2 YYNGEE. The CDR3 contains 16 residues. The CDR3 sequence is CASSVEAFMNTDTQYF. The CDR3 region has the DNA TGTGCCAGCAGCGTAGAAGCTTTCATGAACACAGATACGCAGTATTTT.

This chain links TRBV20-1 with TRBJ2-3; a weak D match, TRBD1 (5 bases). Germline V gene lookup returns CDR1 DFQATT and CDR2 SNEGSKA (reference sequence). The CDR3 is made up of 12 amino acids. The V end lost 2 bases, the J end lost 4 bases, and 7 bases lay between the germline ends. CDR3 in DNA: TGCAGTGCTAGACAGGGTGCAGATACGCAGTATTTT. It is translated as CSARQGADTQYF.

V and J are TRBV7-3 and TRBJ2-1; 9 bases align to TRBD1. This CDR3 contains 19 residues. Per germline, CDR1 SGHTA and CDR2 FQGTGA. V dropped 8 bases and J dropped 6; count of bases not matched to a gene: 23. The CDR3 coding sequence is TGTGCCAGCTCACCGCCGATGACAGGGGGGTTCGTGTCGGGCAATGAGCAGTTCTTC. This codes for CASSPPMTGGFVSGNEQFF. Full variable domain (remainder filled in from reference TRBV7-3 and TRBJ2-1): GAGVSQTPSNKVTEKGKYVELRCDPISGHTALYWYRQSLGQGPEFLIYFQGTGAADDSGLPNDRFFAVRPEGSVSTLKIQRTERGDSAVYLCASSPPMTGGFVSGNEQFFGPGTRLTVL.

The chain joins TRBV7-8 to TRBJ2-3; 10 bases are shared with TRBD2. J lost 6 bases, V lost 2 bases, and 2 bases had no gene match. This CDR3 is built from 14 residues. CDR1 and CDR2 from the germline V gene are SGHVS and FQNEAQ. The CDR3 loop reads CASSLLAGADTQYF. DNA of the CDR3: TGTGCCAGCAGCTTACTAGCGGGAGCGGATACGCAGTATTTT.